This TCR beta chain was documented in a study of blood T cell repertoires in COVID-19. Turning to the study itself: Nucleic acid was either cDNA or gDNA, and it came from T cells, B-cell-depleted T cells, or PBMCs.

In the original workflow: Amplification with reference gene primers provided the estimates of nucleated cell counts. Method: immunoSEQ multiplex PCR; TCRdb's copy keeps in-frame clones and lacks some. The V and J calls and the clone size are those of that table, but D and trimming were determined from the DNA. The profile shows roughly 500,000 clones, approximately 85% of them singletons. The CDR3 spans 13 residues. V was shortened by 3 bases and J by 15 bases, with 18 bases between the two germline ends. From germline, CDR1 is MNHNS and CDR2 SASEGT. Sequencing was carried out using peripheral blood. The clonotype comes from a human donor in a cohort sampled during active COVID-19. This chain uses TRBV6-1 with TRBJ1-5; D is perhaps TRBD1 (6 bases). The CDR3 protein is CASSEGYRANRHF. As DNA, the CDR3 is TGTGCCAGCAGTGAGGGGTACAGGGCCAATCGGCATTTT.